This is a list of T cell receptor beta chains from one sample in a study of Ad26.COV2.S vaccination and SARS-CoV-2 variants. Libraries were prepared by immunoSEQ multiplex PCR; TCRdb keeps only in-frame clonotypes and omits some of them. This table has about 400,000 clones, 88% appearing once. The sample in question was peripheral blood, obtained in a trial of Ad26.COV2.S vaccine versus placebo. The receptors stem from a person between 18 and 65 years old who received the Ad26.COV2.S COVID-19 vaccine or a placebo. Both conserved end residues are part of each CDR3. D genes are given only for firm matches. A clone size is listed for some rows: how often the clone was seen (once, few, many), or a class if it is expanded.

v_gene	j_gene	abundance	d_gene	CDR3nt	CDR3aa
TRBV19	TRBJ2-7	NA	NA	TGTGCCAGTAGCCCCGAGGGGCTTGGCGAGCAGTACTTC	CASSPEGLGEQYF
TRBV7-9	TRBJ2-5	few	TRBD1	TGTGCCAGCAGCCTGCTGAGGACAGGGGGCGGAGAGACCCAGTACTTC	CASSLLRTGGGETQYF
TRBV29-1	TRBJ2-3	NA	TRBD1	TGCAGCGTTGAACCACAGGGGGCGAGCGGCACAGATACGCAGTATTTT	CSVEPQGASGTDTQYF
TRBV28	TRBJ1-2	NA	NA	TGTGCCAGCAGTATACCTGGGGGCTACACCTTC	CASSIPGGYTF
TRBV18	TRBJ1-1	NA	NA	TGTGCCAGCTCCCCAGGTCTGAACACTGAAGCTTTCTTT	CASSPGLNTEAFF
TRBV7-2	TRBJ1-1	NA	NA	TGTGCCAGCCGGACAGTCATGAACACTGAAGCTTTCTTT	CASRTVMNTEAFF
TRBV27	TRBJ1-2	NA	NA	TGTGCCAGCAGTCTGCATCAACAGGTTTCCAAACGCGATGGCTACACCTTC	CASSLHQQVSKRDGYTF
TRBV15	TRBJ1-2	once	NA	TGTGCCACCAGCAGAGCGAGGAGTACTAACTATGGCTACACCTTC	CATSRARSTNYGYTF
TRBV5-1	TRBJ2-7	NA	NA	TGCGCCAGCAGCTACGGACGGATTAACTACGAGCAGTACTTC	CASSYGRINYEQYF
TRBV3-1/TRBV3-2	TRBJ2-5	NA	NA	TGTGCCAGCAGCCAAGCCGGGAAAGAGACCCAGTACTTC	CASSQAGKETQYF
TRBV3-1/TRBV3-2	TRBJ1-1	NA	NA	TGTGCCAGCAGCCAATTACGATCGCTGGAGGCTTTCTTT	CASSQLRSLEAFF
TRBV7-2	TRBJ2-1	NA	TRBD1	TGTGCCAGCAGCTTAGCTAAACTCGGGCAGGGGGCCTACAATGAGCAGTTCTTC	CASSLAKLGQGAYNEQFF
TRBV7-2	TRBJ2-2	NA	NA	TGTGCCAGCAGCCTCCTCTTGGGCACCGGGGAGCTGTTTTTT	CASSLLLGTGELFF
TRBV7-2	TRBJ2-1	NA	NA	TGTGCCAGCAGCTTAGCGCGTAGTTCATCCTACAATGAGCAGTTCTTC	CASSLARSSSYNEQFF
TRBV4-1	TRBJ2-3	once	TRBD2	TGCGCCAGCAGCCAAAGGGATAGCGGGGGTGGAGATACGCAGTATTTT	CASSQRDSGGGDTQYF
TRBV1	TRBJ2-7	NA	NA	TGCACCAGCAGCCAAGAACTCCAAGGGGGCGGACTAGCGGACCGGCCGGCCACCTACGAGCAGTACTTC	CTSSQELQGGGLADRPATYEQYF
TRBV28	TRBJ1-1	NA	NA	TGTGCCAGCAGTTTAGTTACAGGGATGGGCCCTGGCACTGAAGCTTTCTTT	CASSLVTGMGPGTEAFF